A single TCR beta chain is shown here with its context. Its target is not known. The data were obtained in a study of CD8 T cells in ankylosing spondylitis. Study-wide results and caveats: The study identified a TCR beta motif of 7 or 8 highly homologous variants that appeared characteristic of ankylosing spondylitis blood.

By quantitative 5'-RACE with molecular barcodes, the TCR beta libraries were made. TCRdb used MiXCR to reprocess the 5' RACE reads, holding one entry per CDR3 protein. Of some 840,000 distinct CDR3 sequences in the sample, 12% are singletons; the top ten hold about 0.49%. The CDR3 has 15 amino acids. V was cut by 5 bases and J by 5 bases, with 18 bases left in between. Germline V gene lookup returns CDR1 MNHEY and CDR2 SMNVEV (reference sequence). This sequence originates from a male donor with ankylosing spondylitis. The specimen was blood, either unsorted or a sorted T cell fraction (not recorded which). The chain joins TRBV27 to TRBJ2-5; D is perhaps TRBD1 or TRBD2 (5 bases each). In DNA form, the CDR3 reads TGTGCCAGCAGTACATCATACGGGGCCTGGGAGACCCAGTACTTC. This sequence encodes CASSTSYGAWETQYF.